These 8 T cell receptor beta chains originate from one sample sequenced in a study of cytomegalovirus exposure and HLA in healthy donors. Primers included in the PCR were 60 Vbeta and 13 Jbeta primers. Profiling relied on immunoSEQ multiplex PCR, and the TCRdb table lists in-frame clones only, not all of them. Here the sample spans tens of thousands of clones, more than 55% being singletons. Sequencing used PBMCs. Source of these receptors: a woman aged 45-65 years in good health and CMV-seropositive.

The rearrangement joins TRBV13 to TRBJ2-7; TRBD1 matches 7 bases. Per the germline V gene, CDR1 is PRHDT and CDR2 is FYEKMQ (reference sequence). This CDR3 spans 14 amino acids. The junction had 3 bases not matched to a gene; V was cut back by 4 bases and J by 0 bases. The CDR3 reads CASSWDRRSYEQYF. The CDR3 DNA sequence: TGTGCCAGCAGCTGGGACAGACGCTCCTACGAGCAGTACTTC.

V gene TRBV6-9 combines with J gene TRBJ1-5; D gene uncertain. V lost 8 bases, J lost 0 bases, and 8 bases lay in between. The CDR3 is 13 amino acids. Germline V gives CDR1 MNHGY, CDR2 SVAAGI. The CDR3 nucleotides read TGTGCCAGCCCTAGTCTTAGCAATCAGCCCCAGCATTTT. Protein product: CASPSLSNQPQHF.

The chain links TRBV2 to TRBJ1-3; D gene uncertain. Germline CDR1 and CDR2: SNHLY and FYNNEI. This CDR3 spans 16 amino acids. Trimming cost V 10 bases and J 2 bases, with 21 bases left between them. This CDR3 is CATAREGVRTGNTIYF. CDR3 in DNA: TGTGCCACCGCTCGAGAGGGAGTGAGAACTGGAAACACCATATATTTT.

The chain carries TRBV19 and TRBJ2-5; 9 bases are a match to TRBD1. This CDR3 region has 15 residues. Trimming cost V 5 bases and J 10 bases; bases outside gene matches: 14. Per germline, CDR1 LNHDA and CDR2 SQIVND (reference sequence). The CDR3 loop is CASSSSGTGRPGQYF. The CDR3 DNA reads TGTGCCAGTAGTTCTTCCGGGACAGGGAGGCCCGGCCAGTACTTC.

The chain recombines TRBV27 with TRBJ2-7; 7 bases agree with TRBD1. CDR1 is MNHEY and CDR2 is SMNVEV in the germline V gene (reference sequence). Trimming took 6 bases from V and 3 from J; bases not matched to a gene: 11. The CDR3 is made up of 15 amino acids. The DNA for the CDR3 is TGTGCCAGCAGCCCCCCCGGGACAGAGTACTACGAGCAGTACTTC. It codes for CASSPPGTEYYEQYF.

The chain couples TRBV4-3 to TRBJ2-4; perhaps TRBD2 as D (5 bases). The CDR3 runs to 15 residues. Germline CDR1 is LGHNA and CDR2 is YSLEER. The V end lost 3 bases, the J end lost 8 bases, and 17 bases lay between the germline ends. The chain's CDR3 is CASSQASSGWDIQYF. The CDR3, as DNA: TGCGCCAGCAGCCAGGCTAGCAGTGGGTGGGACATTCAGTACTTC.

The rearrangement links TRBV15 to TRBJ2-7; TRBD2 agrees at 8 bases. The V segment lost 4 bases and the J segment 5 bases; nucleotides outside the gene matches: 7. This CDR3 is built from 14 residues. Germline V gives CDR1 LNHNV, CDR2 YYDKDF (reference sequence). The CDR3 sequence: CATSTGRGTHEQYF. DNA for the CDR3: TGTGCCACCAGCACCGGGAGGGGGACCCACGAGCAGTACTTC.

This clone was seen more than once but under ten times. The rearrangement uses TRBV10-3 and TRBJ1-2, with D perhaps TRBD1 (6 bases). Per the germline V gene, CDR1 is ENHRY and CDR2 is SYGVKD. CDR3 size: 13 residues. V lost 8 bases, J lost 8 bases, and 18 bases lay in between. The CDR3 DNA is TGTGCCATCTCAACCGGCAGGGGCGAGGGCTACACCTTC. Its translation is CAISTGRGEGYTF.